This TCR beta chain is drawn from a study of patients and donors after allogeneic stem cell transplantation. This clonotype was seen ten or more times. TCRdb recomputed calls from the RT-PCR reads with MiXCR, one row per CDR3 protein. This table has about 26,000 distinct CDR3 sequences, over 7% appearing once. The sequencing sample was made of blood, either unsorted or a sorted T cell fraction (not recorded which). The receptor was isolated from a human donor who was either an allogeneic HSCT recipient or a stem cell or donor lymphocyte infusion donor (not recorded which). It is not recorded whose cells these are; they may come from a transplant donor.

The CDR3 loop reads CASSPPGQGVNSPLHF. The CDR3 DNA reads as TGTGCCAGCTCACCACCCGGACAGGGGGTAAATTCACCCCTCCACTTT. The V and J genes are TRBV18 and TRBJ1-6; 10 bases are a match to TRBD1. The junction had 3 bases not matched to a gene; V was cut back by 0 bases and J by 7 bases. Germline values: CDR1 KGHSH, CDR2 LQKENI. There are 16 residues in the CDR3. Full variable domain (outside the CDR3, taken from reference TRBV18 and TRBJ1-6): NAGVMQNPRHLVRRRGQEARLRCSPMKGHSHVYWYRQLPEEGLKFMVYLQKENIIDESGMPKERFSAEFPKEGPSILRIQQVVRGDSAAYFCASSPPGQGVNSPLHFGNGTRLTVT.